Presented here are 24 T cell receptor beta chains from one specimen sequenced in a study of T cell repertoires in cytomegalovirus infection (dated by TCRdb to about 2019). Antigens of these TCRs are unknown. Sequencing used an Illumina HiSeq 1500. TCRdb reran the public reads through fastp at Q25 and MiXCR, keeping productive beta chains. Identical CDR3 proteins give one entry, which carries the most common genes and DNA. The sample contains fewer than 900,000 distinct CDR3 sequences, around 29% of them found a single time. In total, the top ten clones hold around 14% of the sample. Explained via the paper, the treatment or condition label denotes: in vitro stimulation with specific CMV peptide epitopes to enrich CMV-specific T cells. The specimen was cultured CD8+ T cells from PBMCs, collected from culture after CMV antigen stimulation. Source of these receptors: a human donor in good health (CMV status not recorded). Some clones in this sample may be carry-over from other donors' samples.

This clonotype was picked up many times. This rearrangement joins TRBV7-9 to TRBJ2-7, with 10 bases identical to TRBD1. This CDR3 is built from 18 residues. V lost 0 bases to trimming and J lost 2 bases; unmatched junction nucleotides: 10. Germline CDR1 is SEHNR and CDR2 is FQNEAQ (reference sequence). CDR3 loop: CASSLAAVGDRGPYEQYV. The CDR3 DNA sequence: TGTGCCAGCAGCTTAGCGGCGGTAGGAGACAGGGGGCCCTACGAGCAGTACGTC.

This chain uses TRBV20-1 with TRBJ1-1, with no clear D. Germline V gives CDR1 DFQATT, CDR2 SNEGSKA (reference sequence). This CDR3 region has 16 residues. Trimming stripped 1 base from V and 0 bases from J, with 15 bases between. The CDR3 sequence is CSARVLGSVMNTEAFF. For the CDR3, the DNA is TGCAGTGCTAGAGTTCTGGGATCGGTCATGAACACTGAAGCTTTCTTT.

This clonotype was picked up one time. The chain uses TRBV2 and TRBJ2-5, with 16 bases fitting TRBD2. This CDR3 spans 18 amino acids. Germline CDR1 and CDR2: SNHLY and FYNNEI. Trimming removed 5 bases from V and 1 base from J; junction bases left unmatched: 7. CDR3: CASSPPGLAGGRQETQYF. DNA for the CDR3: TGTGCCAGCAGTCCACCGGGACTAGCGGGGGGGCGCCAAGAGACCCAGTACTTC. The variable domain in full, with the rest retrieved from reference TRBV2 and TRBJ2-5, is EPEVTQTPSHQVTQMGQEVILRCVPISNHLYFYWYRQILGQKVEFLVSFYNNEISEKSEIFDDQFSVERPDGSNFTLKIRSTKLEDSAMYFCASSPPGLAGGRQETQYFGPGTRLLVL.

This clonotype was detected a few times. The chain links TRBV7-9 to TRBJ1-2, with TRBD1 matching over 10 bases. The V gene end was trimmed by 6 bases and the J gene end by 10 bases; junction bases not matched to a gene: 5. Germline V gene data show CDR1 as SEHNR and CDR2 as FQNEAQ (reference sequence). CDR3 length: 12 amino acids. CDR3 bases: TGTGCCAGCAGGGCGGGACAGGGGCTCTACACCTTC. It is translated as CASRAGQGLYTF.

The CDR3 region has the DNA TGTGCCAGCAGTCCCCTAGATCTTATGAACACTGAAGCTTTCTTT. Translated: CASSPLDLMNTEAFF. This rearrangement joins TRBV12-3 or TRBV12-4 to TRBJ1-1; no definite D call. The V end lost 5 bases, the J end lost 0 bases, and 13 bases lay between the germline ends. This CDR3 region has 15 residues.

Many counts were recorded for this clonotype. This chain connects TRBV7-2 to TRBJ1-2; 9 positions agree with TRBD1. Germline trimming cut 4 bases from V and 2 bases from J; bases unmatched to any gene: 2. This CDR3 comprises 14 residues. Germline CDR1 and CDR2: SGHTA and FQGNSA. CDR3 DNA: TGTGCCAGCAGCTGGGACAGGGCAAACTATGGCTACACCTTC. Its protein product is CASSWDRANYGYTF.

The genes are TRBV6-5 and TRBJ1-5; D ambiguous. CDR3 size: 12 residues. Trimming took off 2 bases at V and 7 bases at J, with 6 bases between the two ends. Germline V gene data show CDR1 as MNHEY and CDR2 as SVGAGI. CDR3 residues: CASSYIGQPQHF. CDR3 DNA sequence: TGTGCCAGCAGTTACATAGGGCAGCCCCAGCATTTT.

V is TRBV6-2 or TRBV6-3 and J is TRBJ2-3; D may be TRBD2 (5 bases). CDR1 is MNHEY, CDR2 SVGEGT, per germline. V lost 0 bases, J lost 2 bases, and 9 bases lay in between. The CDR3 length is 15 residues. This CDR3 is CASSYSETNTDTQYF. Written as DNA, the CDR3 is TGTGCCAGCAGTTACTCGGAGACTAACACAGATACGCAGTATTTT.

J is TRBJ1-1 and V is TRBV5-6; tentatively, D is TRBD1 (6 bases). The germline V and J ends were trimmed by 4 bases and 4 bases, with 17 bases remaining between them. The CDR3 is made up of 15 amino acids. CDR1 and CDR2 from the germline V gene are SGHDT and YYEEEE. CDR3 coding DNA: TGTGCCAGCAGCCCTGGGGGGGGCTGGGGCACTGAAGCTTTCTTT. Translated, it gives CASSPGGGWGTEAFF.

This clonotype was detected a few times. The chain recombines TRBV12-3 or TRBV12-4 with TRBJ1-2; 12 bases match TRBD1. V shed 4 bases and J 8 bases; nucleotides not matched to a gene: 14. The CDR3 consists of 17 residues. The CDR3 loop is CASSSGQGAMRTGGYTF. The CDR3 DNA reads TGTGCCAGCAGTTCGGGACAGGGGGCAATGAGGACGGGAGGCTACACCTTC.

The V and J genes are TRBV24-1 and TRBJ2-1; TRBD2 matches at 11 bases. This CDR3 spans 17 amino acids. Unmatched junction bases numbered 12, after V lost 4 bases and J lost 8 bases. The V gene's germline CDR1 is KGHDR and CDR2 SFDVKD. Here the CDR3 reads CATSDPGTSGHGDEQFF. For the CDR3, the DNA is TGTGCCACCAGTGACCCGGGGACTAGCGGACACGGGGATGAGCAGTTCTTC.

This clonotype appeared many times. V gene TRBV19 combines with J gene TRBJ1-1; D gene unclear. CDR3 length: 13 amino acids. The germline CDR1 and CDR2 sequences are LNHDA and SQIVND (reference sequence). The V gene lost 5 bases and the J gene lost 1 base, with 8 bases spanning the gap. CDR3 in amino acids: CASSPTPNTEAFF. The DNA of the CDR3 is TGTGCCAGTAGTCCGACACCGAACACTGAAGCTTTCTTT.

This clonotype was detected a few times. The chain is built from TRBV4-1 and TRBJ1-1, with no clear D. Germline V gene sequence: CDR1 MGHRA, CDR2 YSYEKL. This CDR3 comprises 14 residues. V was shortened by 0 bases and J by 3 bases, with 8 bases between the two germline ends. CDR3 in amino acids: CASSQDRADTEAFF. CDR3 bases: TGCGCCAGCAGCCAAGATAGGGCGGACACTGAAGCTTTCTTT.

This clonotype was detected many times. The chain's CDR3 is CASSLGTLSSYNEQFF. The CDR3 bases are TGTGCCAGCAGCTTAGGTACGCTGAGCTCCTACAATGAGCAGTTCTTC. This sequence joins TRBV7-6 and TRBJ2-1; D is unclear. This CDR3 comprises 16 residues. V lost 1 base and J lost 0, with 10 bases in between. Germline-derived CDR1 and CDR2 are SGHVS and FNYEAQ.

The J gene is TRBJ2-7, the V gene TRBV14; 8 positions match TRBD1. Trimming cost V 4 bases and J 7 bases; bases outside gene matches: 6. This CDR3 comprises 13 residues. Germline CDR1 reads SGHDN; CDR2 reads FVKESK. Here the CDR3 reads CASSPQGAPEQYV. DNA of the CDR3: TGTGCCAGCAGCCCTCAGGGGGCGCCTGAGCAGTACGTC.

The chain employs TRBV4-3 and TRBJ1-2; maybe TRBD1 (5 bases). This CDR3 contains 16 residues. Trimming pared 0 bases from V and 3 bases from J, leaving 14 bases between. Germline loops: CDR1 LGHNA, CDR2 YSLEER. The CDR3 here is CASSQDVTQVYYGYTF. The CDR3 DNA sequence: TGCGCCAGCAGCCAAGATGTGACACAGGTGTACTATGGCTACACCTTC.

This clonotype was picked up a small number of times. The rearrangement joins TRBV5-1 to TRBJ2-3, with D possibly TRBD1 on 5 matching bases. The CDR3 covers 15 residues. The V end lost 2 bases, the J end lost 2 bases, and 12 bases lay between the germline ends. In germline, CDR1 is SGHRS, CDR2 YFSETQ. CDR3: CASSFTDTDTDTQYF. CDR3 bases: TGCGCCAGCAGCTTTACGGACACTGACACAGATACGCAGTATTTT.

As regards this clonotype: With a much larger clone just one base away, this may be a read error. CDR3 sequence: CTSSPPSLGPLREQYF. The CDR3 nucleotides are TGTACCAGCAGCCCACCCTCACTCGGGCCCCTACGCGAGCAGTACTTC. J is TRBJ2-7 and V is TRBV7-6; unclear D gene. In germline, CDR1 is SGHVS, CDR2 FNYEAQ. The CDR3 extends over 16 amino acids.

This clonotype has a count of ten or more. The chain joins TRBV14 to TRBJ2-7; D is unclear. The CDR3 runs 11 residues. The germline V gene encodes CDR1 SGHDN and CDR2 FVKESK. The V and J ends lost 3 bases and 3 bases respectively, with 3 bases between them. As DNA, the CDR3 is TGTGCCAGCAGCCACATCTACGAGCAGTACTTC. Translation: CASSHIYEQYF.

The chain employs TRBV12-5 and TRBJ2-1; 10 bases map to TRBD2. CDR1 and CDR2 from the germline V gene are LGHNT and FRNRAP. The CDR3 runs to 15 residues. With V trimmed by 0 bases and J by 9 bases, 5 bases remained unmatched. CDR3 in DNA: TGTGCTAGTGGTTTGGTTAGGGGACTAGCGAGTGAGCAGTTCTTC. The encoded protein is CASGLVRGLASEQFF.

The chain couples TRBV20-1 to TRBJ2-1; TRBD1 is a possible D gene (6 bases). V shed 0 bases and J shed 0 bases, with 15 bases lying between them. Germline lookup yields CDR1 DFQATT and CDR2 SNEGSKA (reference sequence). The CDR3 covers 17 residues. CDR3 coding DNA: TGCAGTGCTAGAGATCTGGGGACACGGAGCTCCTACAATGAGCAGTTCTTC. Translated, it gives CSARDLGTRSSYNEQFF.

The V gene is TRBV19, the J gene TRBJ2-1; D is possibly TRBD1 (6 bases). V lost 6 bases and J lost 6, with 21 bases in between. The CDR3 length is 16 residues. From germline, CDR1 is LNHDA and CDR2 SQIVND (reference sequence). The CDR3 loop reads CASRRGWRQHPNEQFF. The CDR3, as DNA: TGTGCCAGTAGGAGGGGGTGGAGACAGCACCCCAATGAGCAGTTCTTC.

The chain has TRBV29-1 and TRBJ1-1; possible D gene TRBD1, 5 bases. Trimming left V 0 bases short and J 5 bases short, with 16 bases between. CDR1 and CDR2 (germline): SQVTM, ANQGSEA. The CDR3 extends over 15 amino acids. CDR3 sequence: CSVEDRVGGNTEAFF. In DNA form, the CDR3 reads TGCAGCGTTGAAGATCGAGTGGGGGGGAATACTGAAGCTTTCTTT.

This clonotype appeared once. In nucleotides, the CDR3 is TGCGCCAGCATTATCCAGGAGCCCCATCAGCCCCAGCATTTT. This translates into CASIIQEPHQPQHF. The J gene is TRBJ1-5, the V gene TRBV10-1; D ambiguous. Germline CDR1 WNHNN, CDR2 SYGVQD (reference sequence). The CDR3 is 14 residues long. Trimming cost V 7 bases and J 5 bases, with 15 bases left between them.